What follows are 29 T cell receptor beta chains derived from one specimen sequenced in a study of T cell repertoires in cytomegalovirus infection. TCRdb re-called the reads through MiXCR, storing one row per CDR3 protein. The repertoire includes 680,000 or so distinct CDR3 sequences, less than 40% of them detected once, and around 2.6% sits in the top ten. The sample consisted of PBMCs. Source of these receptors: a human donor in good health (CMV status not recorded). Some clones in this sample may be carry-over from other donors' samples.

In this sample, this clonotype turned up a few times. The chain recombines TRBV7-6 with TRBJ2-1; the match to TRBD2 covers 9 bases. From germline, CDR1 is SGHVS and CDR2 FNYEAQ. Losses at the gene ends were 1 base for V and 3 bases for J; bases not matched to a gene: 4. The CDR3 runs 16 residues. CDR3 residues: CASSLVALAGYNEQFF. Here the CDR3 DNA reads TGTGCCAGCAGCTTAGTCGCACTAGCGGGCTACAATGAGCAGTTCTTC.

The sample holds many counts of this clonotype. CDR3 sequence (DNA): TGTGCCAGCAGCTTCGAGGGTACTACCCATCAGCCCCAGCATTTT. This translates into CASSFEGTTHQPQHF. This chain joins TRBV7-2 and TRBJ1-5; D unclear. V lost 3 bases and J 5 bases, leaving 14 bases between the germline ends. Looked up from germline, CDR1 is SGHTA and CDR2 is FQGNSA. CDR3 size: 15 residues.

In this sample, this clonotype turned up a few times. The chain joins TRBV20-1 to TRBJ2-7; 8 bases fit TRBD1. Germline V CDR1 and CDR2: DFQATT, SNEGSKA (reference sequence). Trimming at V came to 4 bases and at J to 4 bases, leaving 6 bases not matched to a gene. The CDR3 covers 13 residues. This CDR3 is CSAKDRAGYEQYF. The CDR3 DNA sequence: TGCAGTGCTAAGGACAGGGCGGGGTACGAGCAGTACTTC.

The chain recombines TRBV20-1 with TRBJ2-7; D is possibly TRBD1 (5 bases). CDR3 length: 14 amino acids. The germline V gene has CDR1 DFQATT and CDR2 SNEGSKA (reference sequence). Trimming cost V 0 bases and J 0 bases, with 9 bases left between them. In DNA form, the CDR3 reads TGCAGTGCTAGAGATCCCCAGGGCTCCTACGAGCAGTACTTC. It specifies CSARDPQGSYEQYF.

The chain employs TRBV7-2 and TRBJ1-1; 7 bases line up with TRBD1. J lost 6 bases, V lost 3 bases, and 7 bases had no gene match. Germline CDR1 reads SGHTA; CDR2 reads FQGNSA. The CDR3 is made up of 14 amino acids. CDR3 amino acids: CASSFRQGGAEAFF. Written as DNA, the CDR3 is TGTGCCAGCAGCTTTAGACAGGGTGGCGCTGAAGCTTTCTTT.

The chain carries TRBV28 and TRBJ2-7; D is unresolved. The CDR3 is made up of 12 amino acids. The V end lost 7 bases, the J end lost 4 bases, and 11 bases lay between the germline ends. Germline V gives CDR1 MDHEN, CDR2 SYDVKM. DNA for the CDR3: TGTGCCAGCAACCATAGGGAATACGAGCAGTACTTC. Translated: CASNHREYEQYF.

This clonotype showed up just a few times. The gene calls are TRBV20-1 and TRBJ2-7; D possibly corresponds to TRBD1 (6 bases). Germline loops: CDR1 DFQATT, CDR2 SNEGSKA (reference sequence). This CDR3 is built from 15 residues. The germline V and J ends were trimmed by 0 bases and 2 bases, with 14 bases remaining between them. The chain's CDR3 is CSARDHSTGTYEQYF. As DNA, the CDR3 is TGCAGTGCTAGAGATCATTCGACAGGTACCTACGAGCAGTACTTC.

V is TRBV19 and J is TRBJ2-2; D is undetermined. V was cut by 2 bases and J by 6 bases, with 10 bases left in between. CDR3 length equals 14 residues. Per the germline V gene, CDR1 is LNHDA and CDR2 is SQIVND (reference sequence). CDR3 in DNA: TGTGCCAGTAGTATAACAGCCTCCGCCGGGGAGCTGTTTTTT. Its translation is CASSITASAGELFF.

The chain uses TRBV6-5 and TRBJ1-5; maybe TRBD1 (5 bases). CDR3 length: 14 amino acids. Trimming took 2 bases from V and 4 from J, leaving 9 bases between them. From germline, CDR1 is MNHEY and CDR2 SVGAGI. This CDR3 is CASSYQGLNQPQHF. The CDR3 nucleotides are TGTGCCAGCAGTTACCAGGGATTAAATCAGCCCCAGCATTTT.

V gene TRBV12-3 or TRBV12-4 combines with J gene TRBJ2-2; D is uncertain. The germline V and J ends were trimmed by 7 bases and 1 base, with 10 bases remaining between them. The length of the CDR3 is 14 residues. The CDR3 nucleotides read TGTGCCAGCATCTACACGCGGAACACCGGGGAGCTGTTTTTT. Encoded protein: CASIYTRNTGELFF.

The chain carries TRBV10-3 and TRBJ2-3; TRBD2 is a possible D gene (6 bases). CDR3 length: 14 amino acids. The germline CDR1 and CDR2 sequences are ENHRY and SYGVKD. V gave up 7 bases and J gave up 2 bases, with 13 bases separating them. The CDR3 sequence is CAINSGKPTDTQYF. The CDR3, as DNA: TGTGCCATCAATAGCGGCAAACCCACAGATACGCAGTATTTT.

This clonotype has at least ten counts. The gene calls are TRBV7-2 and TRBJ1-2; 9 nucleotides agree with TRBD1. The CDR3 covers 18 residues. Germline CDR1 reads SGHTA; CDR2 reads FQGNSA. The trim removed 5 bases at V and 8 bases at J, leaving 21 bases unmatched. Written as DNA, the CDR3 is TGTGCCAGCAGCCTGGGTCCGGGACAGGGACAATCGGCGGGAGGCTACACCTTC. Encoded protein: CASSLGPGQGQSAGGYTF.

V gene TRBV6-5 combines with J gene TRBJ1-5; 9 bases line up with TRBD1. Germline assignment: CDR1 MNHEY and CDR2 SVGAGI. With 5 bases clipped from V and 7 bases from J, the junction kept 12 bases outside the gene matches. There are 16 residues in the CDR3. The chain's CDR3 is CASSRLTGGEGQPQHF. CDR3 bases: TGTGCCAGCAGTAGACTAACAGGGGGCGAAGGACAGCCCCAGCATTTT.

The chain couples TRBV11-3 to TRBJ2-1, with TRBD2 matching 9 bases. Germline V gene sequence: CDR1 SGHNT, CDR2 YENEEA. The CDR3 runs to 16 residues. V was clipped by 5 bases and J by 0 bases; unmatched bases: 5. The CDR3 coding sequence is TGTGCCAGCAGCGGCAGCGGGGGGAGCTCCTACAATGAGCAGTTCTTC. The encoded protein is CASSGSGGSSYNEQFF.

This clonotype was detected ten times or more. V is TRBV7-2 and J is TRBJ2-5, with 7 bases aligning to TRBD2. V trimming: 0 bases; J trimming: 4 bases; junction bases outside the gene matches: 8. The CDR3 runs 16 residues. Germline V gene lookup returns CDR1 SGHTA and CDR2 FQGNSA. CDR3 region: CASSLARGSPRETQYF. The CDR3 DNA follows: TGTGCCAGCAGCTTAGCGCGGGGGTCTCCGCGAGAGACCCAGTACTTC.

This clonotype was found once. The genes are TRBV18 and TRBJ2-7; D gene ambiguous. Germline CDR1 KGHSH, CDR2 LQKENI. V dropped 3 bases and J dropped 2 bases, with 11 bases sitting between them. The CDR3 totals 14 residues. CDR3 sequence reads: CASSPLAGPYEQYF. For the CDR3, the DNA is TGTGCCAGCTCACCTCTCGCCGGGCCCTACGAGCAGTACTTC. Based on the CDR3 plus reference TRBV18 and TRBJ2-7, the full variable domain is NAGVMQNPRHLVRRRGQEARLRCSPMKGHSHVYWYRQLPEEGLKFMVYLQKENIIDESGMPKERFSAEFPKEGPSILRIQQVVRGDSAAYFCASSPLAGPYEQYFGPGTRLTVT.

The sample holds many counts of this clonotype. The CDR3 DNA follows: TGTGCCAGTTTCTTACAGGGTCCCAACGAGCAGTACTTC. Its translation: CASFLQGPNEQYF. The V call is TRBV6-1, the J call TRBJ2-7, with D possibly being TRBD1 (6 bases). V was pared by 9 bases and J by 5 bases, with 17 bases between. Germline loops: CDR1 MNHNS, CDR2 SASEGT. The CDR3 sequence is 13 residues long.

This clonotype was observed a handful of times. V is TRBV5-1 and J is TRBJ1-1; D not certain. Looked up from germline, CDR1 is SGHRS and CDR2 is YFSETQ. V was pared by 4 bases and J by 0 bases, with 13 bases between. This CDR3 has 15 amino acids. The CDR3 loop reads CASSERQNLNTEAFF. As DNA, the CDR3 is TGCGCCAGCAGCGAACGACAAAATTTGAACACTGAAGCTTTCTTT.

Concerning this clonotype itself: The junction departs from the called germline gene at one end, perhaps through a read error. The chain links TRBV4-1 to TRBJ1-3; 8 bases map to TRBD1. The CDR3 contains 16 residues. In germline, CDR1 is MGHRA, CDR2 YSYEKL. Here the CDR3 DNA reads TGCGTCAGCAGCCAAGAAGTTGGGACAGGAGGAAACACCATATATTTT. It is translated as CVSSQEVGTGGNTIYF.

This clonotype was recorded a few times. The rearrangement joins TRBV7-9 to TRBJ2-3; perhaps TRBD2 as D (6 bases). The germline CDR1 and CDR2 sequences are SEHNR and FQNEAQ (reference sequence). This CDR3 region has 15 residues. V was shortened by 4 bases and J by 0 bases, with 11 bases between the two germline ends. CDR3 amino acids: CASSSVAVSTDTQYF. For the CDR3, the DNA is TGTGCCAGCAGCTCAGTAGCGGTGAGCACAGATACGCAGTATTTT. The full variable domain, with the rest looked up from reference TRBV7-9 and TRBJ2-3, is DTGVSQNPRHKITKRGQNVTFRCDPISEHNRLYWYRQTLGQGPEFLTYFQNEAQLEKSRLLSDRFSAERPKGSFSTLEIQRTEQGDSAMYLCASSSVAVSTDTQYFGPGTRLTVL.

This clonotype was counted between two and nine times. The chain is built from TRBV11-3 and TRBJ2-7, with D perhaps TRBD1 or TRBD2 (5 bases each). CDR3 size: 14 residues. V lost 3 bases to trimming and J lost 2 bases, with 11 bases between them. Germline V gene lookup returns CDR1 SGHNT and CDR2 YENEEA. This CDR3 is CASSFGGVPYEQYF. CDR3 in DNA: TGTGCCAGCAGCTTTGGGGGAGTACCCTACGAGCAGTACTTC.

This clonotype was seen many times. V gene TRBV7-6 combines with J gene TRBJ2-1; 10 bases align to TRBD2. The CDR3 has 16 amino acids. The germline CDR1 and CDR2 sequences are SGHVS and FNYEAQ. The V gene end was trimmed by 4 bases and the J gene end by 10 bases; junction bases not matched to a gene: 13. The CDR3 sequence: CASSSVAGGHPREQFF. The CDR3 nucleotides read TGTGCCAGCAGCTCGGTAGCGGGAGGCCACCCTCGGGAGCAGTTCTTC.

This chain links TRBV12-3 or TRBV12-4 with TRBJ2-5; D unresolved. There are 13 residues in the CDR3. Trimming pared 2 bases from V and 5 bases from J, leaving 9 bases between. CDR3 DNA: TGTGCCAGCAGTTTACAATTGCGGGAGACCCAGTACTTC. Its translation is CASSLQLRETQYF.

This clonotype has only a few counts. The rearrangement links TRBV14 to TRBJ1-6; D remains unclear. The CDR3 loop spans 13 amino acids. Germline CDR1 and CDR2: SGHDN and FVKESK. Trimming took off 5 bases at V and 8 bases at J, with 10 bases between the two ends. The CDR3 region is CASSWVGDSPLHF. The CDR3 DNA reads TGTGCCAGCAGCTGGGTCGGGGATTCACCCCTCCACTTT.

V usage is TRBV20-1 and J usage is TRBJ2-5; D remains unclear. The CDR3 has 14 residues. From germline, CDR1 is DFQATT and CDR2 SNEGSKA (reference sequence). Trimming took off 3 bases at V and 2 bases at J, with 13 bases between the two ends. The CDR3 DNA follows: TGCAGTGCTAGTCCGCAGATTGAGCAAGAGACCCAGTACTTC. Its translation is CSASPQIEQETQYF.

As concerns this clonotype: A much larger clone differs from this one at a single base, so this may be a read error. The chain recombines TRBV7-2 with TRBJ1-2; 11 nucleotides match TRBD1. The CDR3 runs 13 residues. Germline V gene data show CDR1 as SGHTA and CDR2 as FQGNSA. DNA for the CDR3: TGTGCCGGCAGCGAGGACAGGGGGCTAGGCTACACCTTC. This sequence encodes CAGSEDRGLGYTF. Based on the CDR3 plus reference TRBV7-2 and TRBJ1-2, the full variable domain is GAGVSQSPSNKVTEKGKDVELRCDPISGHTALYWYRQSLGQGLEFLIYFQGNSAPDKSGLPSDRFSAERTGGSVSTLTIQRTQQEDSAVYLCAGSEDRGLGYTFGSGTRLTVV.

The chain is built from TRBV6-5 and TRBJ1-1; 7 bases map to TRBD1. CDR1 and CDR2 (germline): MNHEY, SVGAGI. The V segment lost 5 bases and the J segment 3 bases; nucleotides outside the gene matches: 21. This CDR3 is built from 19 residues. This chain's CDR3 is CASSAGTAPMPLVDTEAFF. The CDR3, as DNA: TGTGCCAGCAGTGCCGGGACAGCCCCAATGCCCCTAGTCGACACTGAAGCTTTCTTT.

This clonotype has more than one count but fewer than ten. The chain has TRBV28 and TRBJ2-5, with D tentatively TRBD2 (5 bases). This CDR3 is 12 amino acids long. Between the trimmed V and J ends, which lost 2 bases and 6 bases, there was a span of 7 bases. CDR1 is MDHEN and CDR2 is SYDVKM in the germline V gene. The CDR3 sequence: CASSLRGKTQYF. DNA for the CDR3: TGTGCCAGCAGTTTACGAGGGAAGACCCAGTACTTC.

The V gene is TRBV4-2, the J gene TRBJ2-7; D unclear. This CDR3 is built from 14 residues. The germline V gene encodes CDR1 LGHNA and CDR2 YNFKEQ. Between the trimmed V and J ends, which lost 4 bases and 2 bases, there was a span of 12 bases. The chain's CDR3 is CASSRERATYEQYF. CDR3 DNA: TGTGCCAGCAGCCGGGAACGGGCCACCTACGAGCAGTACTTC.